The 14 T cell receptor beta chains given below trace back to one sample, sequenced in a study of blood T cell repertoires in COVID-19. Clones were sequenced by immunoSEQ multiplex PCR, and TCRdb holds only the in-frame ones, with some missing. The sample yields 200,000 to 250,000 clones, around nine tenths seen once. What was sequenced was PBMCs or T cells enriched from blood (not recorded which). These receptors all come from a man in his thirties or forties who had recovered from COVID-19.

This clone was found a few times. The chain joins TRBV5-4 to TRBJ2-5; TRBD1 matches at 7 bases. The length of the CDR3 is 14 residues. Germline V lookup: CDR1 SGHNT, CDR2 YYREEE (reference sequence). V dropped 4 bases and J dropped 4; count of bases not matched to a gene: 7. The CDR3 region has the DNA TGTGCCAGCAGCCTCCAACAGGGGCGAGAGACCCAGTACTTC. Protein: CASSLQQGRETQYF.

This clone occurred a few times. This chain links TRBV6-5 with TRBJ2-5, with a possible D match to TRBD2 (6 bases). Germline assignment: CDR1 MNHEY and CDR2 SVGAGI. The CDR3 contains 12 residues. Trimming took 5 bases from V and 8 from J, leaving 12 bases between them. In DNA, the CDR3 is TGTGCCAGCAGTAATGGAGGGACTACCCAGTACTTC. It codes for CASSNGGTTQYF.

V usage is TRBV7-3 and J usage is TRBJ2-5; TRBD1 might be the D (6 bases). The CDR3 runs 13 residues. Germline assignment: CDR1 SGHTA and CDR2 FQGTGA. V lost 5 bases to trimming and J lost 4 bases, with 11 bases between them. This CDR3 reads CASSPQGPETQYF. As DNA, the CDR3 is TGTGCCAGCAGCCCGCAGGGGCCAGAGACCCAGTACTTC.

The chain links TRBV9 to TRBJ2-7, with D unresolved. The CDR3 contains 13 residues. V was clipped by 0 bases and J by 3 bases, with 7 bases between them. Germline V CDR1 and CDR2: SGDLS, YYNGEE. The CDR3 DNA reads TGTGCCAGCAGCGTAGGTGGCAGCTACGAGCAGTACTTC. Encoded protein: CASSVGGSYEQYF. Drawing the rest from reference TRBV9 and TRBJ2-7, the complete variable domain is DSGVTQTPKHLITATGQRVTLRCSPRSGDLSVYWYQQSLDQGLQFLIQYYNGEERAKGNILERFSAQQFPDLHSELNLSSLELGDSALYFCASSVGGSYEQYFGPGTRLTVT.

A few counts support this clone. The J gene is TRBJ1-6, the V gene TRBV19, with D perhaps TRBD1 (5 bases). CDR1 and CDR2 from the germline V gene are LNHDA and SQIVND (reference sequence). V dropped 0 bases and J dropped 8 bases, with 11 bases sitting between them. The CDR3 loop spans 15 amino acids. In DNA form, the CDR3 reads TGTGCCAGTAGTATAGATCGGACAATGCATTCACCCCTCCACTTT. It encodes CASSIDRTMHSPLHF.

The chain couples TRBV5-4 to TRBJ2-3; 13 bases map to TRBD2. Germline-derived CDR1 and CDR2 are SGHNT and YYREEE (reference sequence). V shed 3 bases and J 6 bases; nucleotides not matched to a gene: 4. This CDR3 spans 15 amino acids. For the CDR3, the DNA is TGTGCCAGCAGCTACCGGGGACTAGCGGGGGATACGCAGTATTTT. This sequence encodes CASSYRGLAGDTQYF.

This chain links TRBV19 with TRBJ2-6; D may be TRBD2 (6 bases). V lost 7 bases and J lost 2, with 15 bases in between. CDR1 LNHDA and CDR2 SQIVND come from the germline V gene (reference sequence). This CDR3 is 16 amino acids long. This CDR3 reads CASTGEGEAGANVLTF. The CDR3, as DNA: TGTGCCAGTACGGGAGAGGGAGAGGCTGGGGCCAACGTCCTGACTTTC.

The rearrangement uses TRBV7-6 and TRBJ1-1, with D possibly matching TRBD1 (5 bases). This CDR3 contains 15 residues. Germline values: CDR1 SGHVS, CDR2 FNYEAQ. V was clipped by 5 bases and J by 0 bases, with 13 bases between them. As DNA, the CDR3 is TGTGCCAGCAGCCCCCTCGCGGGGCTGAACACTGAAGCTTTCTTT. Translating it yields CASSPLAGLNTEAFF.

The DNA of the CDR3 is TGTGCCAGCAGCCAAGGGGGGGATGACACTGAAGCTTTCTTT. Translated, it gives CASSQGGDDTEAFF. The chain carries TRBV21-1 and TRBJ1-1. TRBV21-1 is classified as a pseudogene. The CDR3 extends over 14 amino acids.

The chain has TRBV13 and TRBJ1-4; 9 nucleotides line up with TRBD1. Germline loops: CDR1 PRHDT, CDR2 FYEKMQ (reference sequence). There are 16 residues in the CDR3. V shed 5 bases, J shed 3 bases, and the junction held 7 bases outside the gene matches. The CDR3: CASSTRDREANEKLFF. DNA for the CDR3: TGTGCCAGCAGCACCAGGGACAGGGAGGCTAATGAAAAACTGTTTTTT.

This chain uses TRBV6-5 with TRBJ2-6; no firm D call. The ends were cut back, 7 bases at V and 1 base at J, with 5 bases in the middle. CDR3 length: 13 amino acids. The germline V gene encodes CDR1 MNHEY and CDR2 SVGAGI. CDR3 region: CASTQSGANVLTF. The CDR3 DNA sequence: TGTGCCAGCACCCAGTCTGGGGCCAACGTCCTGACTTTC.

J is TRBJ2-3 and V is TRBV6-5; D uncertain. Per the germline V gene, CDR1 is MNHEY and CDR2 is SVGAGI. V dropped 0 bases and J dropped 0 bases, with 10 bases sitting between them. The CDR3 totals 16 residues. The CDR3 reads CASSYSIAPSTDTQYF. In nucleotides, the CDR3 is TGTGCCAGCAGTTACTCAATAGCTCCTAGCACAGATACGCAGTATTTT.

The chain is built from TRBV28 and TRBJ1-5; a weak D match, TRBD1 (5 bases). Germline assignment: CDR1 MDHEN and CDR2 SYDVKM. The CDR3 is 17 residues long. Trimming took off 5 bases at V and 4 bases at J, with 21 bases between the two ends. CDR3 residues: CASSILGHPVGNQPQHF. Written as DNA, the CDR3 is TGTGCCAGCAGTATTCTCGGACACCCCGTTGGGAATCAGCCCCAGCATTTT.

The CDR3 here is CATSRAGNNEKLFF. DNA for the CDR3: TGTGCCACCAGCAGAGCCGGTAATAATGAAAAACTGTTTTTT. V gene TRBV15 combines with J gene TRBJ1-4, with unresolved D. The CDR3 has 14 amino acids. Germline loops: CDR1 LNHNV, CDR2 YYDKDF (reference sequence). Trimming left V 1 base short and J 4 bases short, with 7 bases between. Based on the CDR3 plus reference TRBV15 and TRBJ1-4, the full variable domain is DAMVIQNPRYQVTQFGKPVTLSCSQTLNHNVMYWYQQKSSQAPKLLFHYYDKDFNNEADTPDNFQSRRPNTSFCFLDIRSPGLGDTAMYLCATSRAGNNEKLFFGSGTQLSVL.